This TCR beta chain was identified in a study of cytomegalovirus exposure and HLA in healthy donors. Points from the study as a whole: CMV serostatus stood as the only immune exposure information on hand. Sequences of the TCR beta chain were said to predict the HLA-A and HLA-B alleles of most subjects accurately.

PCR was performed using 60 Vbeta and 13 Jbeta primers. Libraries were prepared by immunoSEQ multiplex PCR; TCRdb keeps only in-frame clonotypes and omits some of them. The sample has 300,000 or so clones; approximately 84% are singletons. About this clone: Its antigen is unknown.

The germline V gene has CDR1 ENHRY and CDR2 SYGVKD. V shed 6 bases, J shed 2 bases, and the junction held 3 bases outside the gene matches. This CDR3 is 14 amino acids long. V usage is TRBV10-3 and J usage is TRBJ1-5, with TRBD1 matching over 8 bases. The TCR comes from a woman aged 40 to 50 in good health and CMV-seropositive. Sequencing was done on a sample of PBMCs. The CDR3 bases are TGTGCCATCAGACCGGACAGGGGCAATCAGCCCCAGCATTTT. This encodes CAIRPDRGNQPQHF.